This T cell receptor beta chain was profiled in a study of post-analysis software for immune sequencing data. About the study: In terms of disease course, relapsing-remitting, secondary progressive and progressive-relapsing multiple sclerosis were included.

Overall study findings and caveats: Five or six TRBV segments were more frequent in patients than controls; TRBV5-6, TRBV5-1 and TRBV20-1 belonged to this group.

The authors incorporated unique molecular identifiers into the TCR beta cDNA libraries. TCRdb itself ran the PCR reads through MiXCR, one entry per CDR3 protein. Of about 800,000 distinct CDR3 sequences detected, just under 30% appear once; the ten largest clones hold more than 0.55%. This clonotype was recorded a few times. Its antigen is unidentified. The CDR3 loop spans 13 amino acids. The germline V gene has CDR1 MDHEN and CDR2 SYDVKM. V was pared by 5 bases and J by 6 bases, with 11 bases between. The TCR originated in a girl aged 5-17 years with multiple sclerosis. The sample taken for sequencing was blood. The chain uses TRBV28 and TRBJ1-5; a possible D gene is TRBD1 (5 bases). CDR3 nucleotides: TGTGCCAGCAGTGGGGACGTCAGTCAGCCCCAGCATTTT. Amino acids: CASSGDVSQPQHF.